This T cell receptor beta chain was retrieved from a study of T cell repertoires in cytomegalovirus infection. The wider study: Selection of CMV epitopes for the study included recently identified HLA-C-restricted and well-studied HLA-B-restricted ones. CMV infection and matching HLA type were both indicated by public TCR beta signatures.

This clonotype was counted only a few times. The antigen remains undetermined. General observations from the study: Dominant in the ex vivo response were TCR beta clonotypes restricted by HLA-C and specific for CMV. Carriers of CMV and the relevant HLA type were discriminated by public TCR beta frequency.

TCRdb reprocessed the reads with MiXCR, giving one entry per CDR3 protein. Here the sample spans about 500,000 distinct CDR3 sequences, around a third being singletons. Sequenced material: cultured PBMCs, taken from culture after CMV antigen stimulation. This sequence was found in a human donor in good health (CMV status not recorded). Some clones in this sample may be carry-over from other donors' samples.

CDR3 nucleotides: TGTGCCAGCAGCTTAGATCATAGGAGGAGGGAGACCCAGTACTTC. It encodes CASSLDHRRRETQYF. The V call is TRBV11-2, the J call TRBJ2-5; a weak D match, TRBD2 (5 bases). The CDR3 runs to 15 residues. Trimming took off 0 bases at V and 5 bases at J, with 13 bases between the two ends. Germline V CDR1 and CDR2: SGHAT, FQNNGV.